This is a list of T cell receptor beta chains from one sample in a study of T cell responses to AZD1222 COVID-19 vaccine. Clones were read by immunoSEQ multiplex PCR, and TCRdb kept only the in-frame ones, dropping some. Among 90,000 to 150,000 clones, roughly 90% were seen once, and the ten largest hold approximately 7.1%. Here the sequenced sample was peripheral blood, taken 28 days after the second AZD1222 dose. These receptors were collected from an adult who received the AZD1222 COVID-19 vaccine. The CDR3 runs from the conserved cysteine through the conserved F or W. A D gene is named only where the DNA matches it firmly. The listing skips clone size in some rows; elsewhere it reads once, few, many or a size class.

v_call,d_call,clone_size,cdr3_length,j_call,cdr3_nt,cdr3_aa
TRBV5-1,-,-,14,TRBJ2-1,TGCGCCAGCGGGGAAGGTTCTCTCTACAATGAGCAGTTCTTC,CASGEGSLYNEQFF
TRBV19,TRBD1,-,15,TRBJ2-2,TGTGCCAGTAGGACAGGGGGCGTGGACACCGGGGAGCTGTTTTTT,CASRTGGVDTGELFF
TRBV11-3,-,-,14,TRBJ2-7,TGTGCCAGCAGCTTGTCAGGGATGAGGAACGAGCAGTACTTC,CASSLSGMRNEQYF
TRBV6-4,TRBD1,-,15,TRBJ1-1,TGTGCCAGCAGTGGCCAGACAGGGGGGGGCACTGAAGCTTTCTTT,CASSGQTGGGTEAFF
TRBV3-1/TRBV3-2,-,-,14,TRBJ1-6,TGTGCCAGCAGCCAAGAATTGGGGAATTCACCCCTCCACTTT,CASSQELGNSPLHF
TRBV4-1,TRBD1,-,15,TRBJ2-7,TGCGCCAGCAGCCAGATCGGGACAGGGCCCTACGAGCAGTACTTC,CASSQIGTGPYEQYF
TRBV5-1,TRBD1,-,15,TRBJ1-4,TGCGCCAGCAGCTTAGGGATCGGGACAGATGAAAAACTGTTTTTT,CASSLGIGTDEKLFF
TRBV6-5,-,-,14,TRBJ2-5,TGTGCCAGCAGGCACATCGAAGGGAGAGAGACCCAGTACTTC,CASRHIEGRETQYF
TRBV4-3,-,-,16,TRBJ1-3,TGCGCCAGCAGCCAAGGGCGGACCGAGTGGGGAAACACCATATATTTT,CASSQGRTEWGNTIYF
TRBV20-1,-,-,14,TRBJ1-2,TGCAGTGCTAGTCCGGGTCTCGGCGGCTATGGCTACACCTTC,CSASPGLGGYGYTF
TRBV5-6,TRBD1,-,15,TRBJ1-3,TGTGCCAGCAGCTTGGACAGGGGTGCTGGAAACACCATATATTTT,CASSLDRGAGNTIYF
TRBV19,TRBD1,-,16,TRBJ2-3,TGTGCCAGTAGTGACAGGGGGCTTGGTAGCACAGATACGCAGTATTTT,CASSDRGLGSTDTQYF
TRBV11-3,-,-,13,TRBJ1-3,TGTGCCAGCAGCTCCGGGGGCTTAAACACCATATATTTT,CASSSGGLNTIYF
TRBV7-2,-,-,15,TRBJ1-5,TGTGCCAGCAGCTTAAGAGGGGGGCCCAATCAGCCCCAGCATTTT,CASSLRGGPNQPQHF
TRBV4-2,TRBD2,-,16,TRBJ2-7,TGTGCCAGCAGCCAAGCCGGGACTAGCGGTACCTACGAGCAGTACTTC,CASSQAGTSGTYEQYF
TRBV3-1/TRBV3-2,-,-,13,TRBJ2-1,TGTGCCAGCAGCCAACGAGGAAAGGGTGAGCAGTTCTTC,CASSQRGKGEQFF
TRBV30,TRBD1,-,16,TRBJ2-2,TGTGCATGGAGGTCCTCCGGGACAGGTCTCACCGGGGAGCTGTTTTTT,CAWRSSGTGLTGELFF
TRBV28,TRBD2,-,15,TRBJ2-7,TGTGCCAGCAGTTCGGGACTAGCGGGGGTCTACGAGCAGTACTTC,CASSSGLAGVYEQYF
TRBV6-2/TRBV6-3,-,-,16,TRBJ1-3,TGTGCCAGCAGTTCGACGCCGCGATACTCTGGAAACACCATATATTTT,CASSSTPRYSGNTIYF
TRBV27,-,-,13,TRBJ2-5,TGTGCCAGCAGTTTCGGGTACCAAGAGACCCAGTACTTC,CASSFGYQETQYF
TRBV5-5,TRBD1,medium-sized,15,TRBJ2-7,TGTGCCAGCAGCCCAGGGACAGGGAATGGCTACGAGCAGTACTTC,CASSPGTGNGYEQYF
TRBV19,-,-,12,TRBJ1-5,TGTGCCACCCAGGAAGGCAATCAGCCCCAGCATTTT,CATQEGNQPQHF
TRBV27,-,-,14,TRBJ2-2,TGTGCCAGCGCCCCTTTGCGGGGTTCCGGAGAGCTGTTTTTT,CASAPLRGSGELFF
TRBV10-3,-,-,14,TRBJ2-7,TGTGCCATCAGTGATTCCGCCGCAAGGTACGAGCAGTACTTC,CAISDSAARYEQYF
TRBV27,TRBD1,once,14,TRBJ2-5,TGTGCCAGCAGTTTTGGGGCAGGGGGAGAGACCCAGTACTTC,CASSFGAGGETQYF
TRBV4-3,TRBD1,-,16,TRBJ2-7,TGCGCCAGCAGCCAAGAGCTGGGACAGGGGTACGACGAGCAGTACTTC,CASSQELGQGYDEQYF
TRBV6-5,-,once,12,TRBJ2-1,TGTGCCAGCAGTTCCGCAGGGAGGAGTGTGTTCTTC,CASSSAGRSVFF